The 11 T cell receptor beta chains below come from one sample, sequenced in a study of T cell repertoires in cytomegalovirus infection. TCRdb recomputed calls from the reads with MiXCR, one row per CDR3 protein. The top ten hold roughly a fifth of the sample, which has about 280,000 distinct CDR3 sequences, approximately 22% seen once. The antigens for these receptors are not known. The material was cultured PBMCs, obtained from culture after CMV antigen stimulation. All receptors derive from a human donor in good health (CMV status not recorded). Some clones in this sample may be carry-over from other donors' samples.

This clonotype was detected a few times. V usage is TRBV12-3 or TRBV12-4 and J usage is TRBJ2-1; possibly TRBD2 for D (5 bases). The germline V and J ends were trimmed by 8 bases and 1 base, with 12 bases remaining between them. CDR3 size: 14 residues. CDR3 nucleotide sequence: TGTGCCAGCTATCGGACTGGTTCCTACAATGAGCAGTTCTTC. Its translation is CASYRTGSYNEQFF.

This clonotype has ten or more counts. The chain carries TRBV28 and TRBJ2-1; possible D gene TRBD2, 6 bases. V was shortened by 7 bases and J by 5 bases, with 12 bases between the two germline ends. In germline, CDR1 is MDHEN, CDR2 SYDVKM. The CDR3 has 13 amino acids. The CDR3 region has the DNA TGTGCCAGCAATCCGGGAGCCAACAATGAGCAGTTCTTC. Protein sequence: CASNPGANNEQFF.

The rearrangement joins TRBV29-1 to TRBJ1-2; a weak D match, TRBD1 (6 bases). V was trimmed by 4 bases and J by 9 bases, leaving 18 bases between them. Germline V gene sequence: CDR1 SQVTM, CDR2 ANQGSEA. This CDR3 region has 13 residues. The CDR3 region is CSVVVQGGARYTF. CDR3 nucleotides: TGCAGCGTTGTTGTACAGGGCGGGGCTCGCTACACCTTC.

The V gene is TRBV12-3 or TRBV12-4, the J gene TRBJ1-1; a possible D gene is TRBD1 (6 bases). The CDR3 consists of 14 residues. The V and J ends lost 4 bases and 7 bases respectively, with 16 bases between them. DNA for the CDR3: TGTGCCAGCAGTTCTGGGGGGGGGGCGGATGAAGCTTTCTTT. Encoded protein: CASSSGGGADEAFF.

This clonotype was found a few times. The J gene is TRBJ2-1, the V gene TRBV27; no clear D gene. The ends were cut back, 6 bases at V and 0 bases at J, with 15 bases in the middle. The CDR3 contains 16 residues. Per the germline V gene, CDR1 is MNHEY and CDR2 is SMNVEV (reference sequence). The CDR3 nucleotides are TGTGCCAGCAGGGAGAATGGGTACAGCTCCTACAATGAGCAGTTCTTC. Protein product: CASRENGYSSYNEQFF.

This clonotype was seen a few times. The gene calls are TRBV5-5 and TRBJ2-5; D unresolved. The CDR3 extends over 12 amino acids. The V end was cut by 6 bases, the J end by 1 base, with 7 bases between. Germline V gene sequence: CDR1 SGHKS, CDR2 YYEKEE (reference sequence). The DNA of the CDR3 is TGTGCCAGCAATAGAGTCCAAGAGACCCAGTACTTC. Translating gives CASNRVQETQYF.

This clonotype appeared many times. The chain recombines TRBV7-8 with TRBJ2-7; D unclear. The V gene lost 6 bases and the J gene lost 6 bases, with 15 bases spanning the gap. The germline V gene has CDR1 SGHVS and CDR2 FQNEAQ. The CDR3 loop spans 13 amino acids. CDR3: CASSQDGSPEQYF. The CDR3 DNA reads as TGTGCCAGCAGTCAAGATGGGTCCCCCGAGCAGTACTTC. Drawing the rest from reference TRBV7-8 and TRBJ2-7, the complete variable domain is GAGVSQSPRYKVAKRGQDVALRCDPISGHVSLFWYQQALGQGPEFLTYFQNEAQLDKSGLPSDRFFAERPEGSVSTLKIQRTQQEDSAVYLCASSQDGSPEQYFGPGTRLTVT.

The sample holds a few counts of this clonotype. CDR3 region: CASSQDTTSRYGYTF. CDR3 bases: TGCGCCAGCAGCCAAGATACGACCAGTCGATATGGCTACACCTTC. The chain links TRBV4-1 to TRBJ1-2; D is undetermined. V was clipped by 0 bases and J by 5 bases, with 13 bases between them. Germline CDR1 reads MGHRA; CDR2 reads YSYEKL. The CDR3 is made up of 15 amino acids.

This clonotype appeared many times. The chain is built from TRBV7-9 and TRBJ2-2; D is ambiguous. Trimming removed 5 bases at V and 4 bases at J, with 8 bases between. Per germline, CDR1 SEHNR and CDR2 FQNEAQ (reference sequence). The CDR3 loop spans 13 amino acids. The CDR3, as DNA: TGTGCCAGCAGCCACCAGCTCACCGGGGAGCTGTTTTTT. It specifies CASSHQLTGELFF.

CDR3 region: CASSRAGAAYNEQFF. DNA of the CDR3: TGTGCCAGCTCACGGGCCGGCGCGGCCTACAATGAGCAGTTCTTC. This chain joins TRBV18 and TRBJ2-1; D gene unclear. There are 15 residues in the CDR3. CDR1 and CDR2 from the germline V gene are KGHSH and LQKENI. Trimming removed 4 bases at V and 2 bases at J, with 12 bases between.

This clonotype showed up just a few times. The CDR3 sequence: CASRISAASNYGYTF. The DNA of the CDR3 is TGTGCCAGCAGGATTTCGGCAGCTTCTAACTATGGCTACACCTTC. This chain links TRBV6-1 with TRBJ1-2; D gene uncertain. This CDR3 region has 15 residues. Trimming shortened V by 6 bases and J by 0 bases, and 14 bases separated the two germline ends. Germline V lookup: CDR1 MNHNS, CDR2 SASEGT.